The TCR beta chain described here comes from a study of T cell responses to AZD1222 COVID-19 vaccine (dated by TCRdb to the early 2020s). With respect to the entire study: Because spike-specific TCR depth and breadth did not differ between the two schedules, AZD1222 recipients who got a second dose at roughly 4 weeks were pooled with those who got a second dose at roughly 12 weeks. A total of 233 trial participants underwent TCR sequencing, of whom roughly 210 had received two doses of AZD1222 and about 25 had received two doses of the MenACWY control vaccine. Enrollment into the trials was organized by age into subgroups of 18-55, 56-69 and 70-plus years, and those subgroups contained approximately 150, 30 and 60 TCR-sequenced participants, respectively.

What the authors observed across the whole study: After two AZD1222 doses, both the breadth and the depth of spike-specific TCRs were significantly higher than at day 0 and than in MenACWY recipients. In the small 56-69-year group, the increase in depth fell short of significance, most likely because of low power. Reportedly, close to half of the unique spike-specific TCRs recognized epitopes lying outside the regions that are mutated in the B.1.351 and B.1.1.7 variants. Most participants were white British and females outnumbered males, and the authors suggested that clonal diversity may have been underestimated. No day 14 peak-response samples were available, so repertoires were characterized only after the peak T cell response. Vaccine-associated CD4 TCRs spanned the whole spike protein, with dominant responses in regions 160-218 and 743-854. Conclusions about previously exposed vaccinees are limited, since just 5 to 7 AZD1222 recipients were seropositive for SARS-CoV-2 at baseline.

To note about this clone: Its antigen specificity is not known. No quality values exist for individual bases; no much larger clone is one base distant.

The CDR1 and CDR2 encoded by the germline V gene (reference sequence) are GTSNPN and SVGIG. The germline ends are 18 bases apart after V is trimmed by 6 bases and J by 0 bases. The CDR3, cysteine through phenylalanine, is 17 amino acids long. CDR3 DNA is the only sequence kept; it has 51 bases, read in frame from the first base. The CDR3 regions of human TCRbeta chains were analyzed by immunosequencing. On the study's bioinformatics: Repertoire TCRs were checked for matches against a reference library of SARS-CoV-2-specific TCRs that had been generated using the MIRA antigen-specificity platform. Breadth meant the fraction of unique TCRs that were SARS-CoV-2-associated, whereas depth meant the fraction of total T cells that were SARS-CoV-2-associated. Using the MIRA data, every spike-specific TCR was mapped to the spike region that the TCR reacted to and assigned to either a CD4 or a CD8 class. Log10-transformed breadth and depth values were compared by one-way ANOVA with Sidak's multiple comparisons tests. Not all clones reach the TCRdb copy of this immuneACCESS table, which keeps in-frame sequences only. Checked studies attribute under half of the gap to unresolved V genes and leave the rest unexplained. D and trimming come from the DNA, and the V and J calls and clone size come from that table. The sample yields around 120,000 clones; roughly 90% were counted once. The top ten clonotypes cover approximately 2.5% of the sample.

This specimen's time point label, interpreted: baseline before first vaccination. Samples from vaccinated people were obtained from the UK trials COV001 and COV002, which included a single-blind randomized controlled phase 2/3 trial of AZD1222 (ChAdOx1 nCoV-19) in healthy adults. For TCRbeta chain sequencing, PBMC samples were collected from trial participants at day 0 and at day 28 after the second dose. The sample was peripheral blood, taken on day 0 of AZD1222 vaccination. The chain is assembled from TRBV30 and TRBJ2-6, with the D gene not confidently named. This sequence was found in an adult in good health. The DNA is as follows: TGTGCCTGCCCCAAGACCGGCGGATACTCTGGGGCCAACGTCCTGACTTTC. This encodes CACPKTGGYSGANVLTF. Outside the CDR3, residues come from the reference TRBV30 and TRBJ2-6 proteins, so the full variable domain is: SQTIHQWPATLVQPVGSPLSLECTVEGTSNPNLYWYRQAAGRGLQLLFYSVGIGQISSEVPQNLSASRPQDRQFILSSKKLLLSDSGFYLCACPKTGGYSGANVLTFGAGSRLTVL.